Shown below are 2 T cell receptor beta chains from a single sample sequenced in a study of blood T cells in healthy people across ages. The second PCR ran roughly 6 to 11 cycles with a sample-barcoded 5' primer and J-beta primers. Each CDR3 protein is one row after TCRdb ran MiXCR on the 5' RACE reads. In the table there are hundreds of thousands of distinct CDR3 sequences, approximately 60% of which are singletons. The sequenced sample was blood. These receptors were collected from a man aged 35 to 55 in good health.

This chain joins TRBV10-2 and TRBJ1-5, with unresolved D. CDR1 is WSHSY, CDR2 SAAADI, per germline. The CDR3 runs to 15 residues. Trimming stripped 0 bases from V and 2 bases from J, with 8 bases between. This CDR3 reads CASSESGGGNQPQHF. The CDR3 DNA follows: TGCGCCAGCAGTGAGTCAGGTGGAGGCAATCAGCCCCAGCATTTT.

V usage is TRBV6-5 and J usage is TRBJ2-1, with 10 bases lining up with TRBD2. Per the germline V gene, CDR1 is MNHEY and CDR2 is SVGAGI. The V gene end was trimmed by 6 bases and the J gene end by 4 bases; junction bases not matched to a gene: 9. This CDR3 region has 16 residues. CDR3 coding DNA: TGTGCCAGCAGCCCGAGAGCGGGAGGGTTATACAATGAGCAGTTCTTC. This encodes CASSPRAGGLYNEQFF.